This entry is about one T cell receptor (beta chain). The specificity of this receptor is unknown. The sample holds no much larger clone one base away, and base qualities are not on file. Participants were included only if at least one PBMC sample before ART initiation and at least two post-ART samples were available. Treatment was received in the United States of America by all participants with HIV. Before DNA extraction, cryopreserved samples containing about 0.95-10 million PBMC were thawed and washed. At the time of the earliest PBMC sample, participants with HIV were aged between roughly 20 and 55 years. PBMC samples from each participant spanned 1-4 timepoints before ART initiation and 2-8 timepoints after ART initiation, with a median of 7 samples. For every participant, serial HIV viral load, CD4+ T-cell count, ART history and demographic data were obtained. Using a Qiagen kit on a QIAcube, genomic DNA was extracted from unsorted PBMC, with samples processed in batches of 12.

Per the germline V gene (reference sequence), SEHNR is the CDR1 and FQNEAQ is the CDR2. V is shortened by 5 bases, J by 4 bases, and the region joining them spans 12 bases. The CDR3 goes from the cysteine to the phenylalanine over 14 residues. Kept here is only the CDR3 DNA, which spans 42 bases and is read in frame from base 1. The immunoSEQ hsTCRB v3.0 assay was used at survey level resolution to sequence the TRB variable region. TRB sequencing targeted a depth of about 40,000-50,000 T-cell genomes per sample. An Illumina MiSeq with a v3 150-cycle kit was used to sequence the pooled TRB libraries. In the paper's pipeline: Repertoire analysis ran in R within a reproducible Nextflow workflow covering QC, data transformation and analysis. Custom analyses were implemented in LymphoSeq2, an R package for AIRR-Seq data exploration. Four samples yielding fewer than 5000 total TRB sequences were excluded, leaving more than 150 analyzed HIV repertoires. Among the 188 retained HIV repertoires, approximately 57 were collected before ART initiation and about 130 were collected after ART initiation. Each repertoire was downsampled to 5000 TRB nucleotide sequences, and summary statistics were averaged across 100 downsampling iterations. Only TRB sequences with CDR3 regions of at least seven amino acids were retained for analysis. Diversity was measured with a Shannon entropy-derived clonality score and the Gini coefficient. Repertoire networks linked the top 5000 CDR3 amino acid sequences whenever two sequences differed by an edit distance of one. Antigen specificity groups and MHC restriction were predicted for TRB CDR3 amino acid sequences with GLIPH2. To flag known CMV, EBV, HIV or tissue antigen associations, CDR3 amino acid sequences were matched against VDJdb and McPAS-TCR. Pre-ART, post-ART and control groups were compared with Wilcoxon signed-rank tests and Holm-Bonferroni correction. In TCRdb, the immuneACCESS table is reduced to in-frame sequences with V and J assigned. These tables do not hold every clone; where another copy was compared, an unresolved V gene accounts for under half, and the others remain unexplained. V and J calls plus clone size are reproduced from that table; the DNA served to infer D and trimming. This sample is represented by fewer than 40,000 clones; over 70% of them were singletons. Jointly, the top ten make up 8.2% of the sample.

The source of the sample is a study of long-term antiretroviral therapy in people with HIV (dated by TCRdb to between 2020 and 2023). Background for the entire study: The earliest samples were collected about a decade before the 2015 WHO recommendation for immediate ART, when ART was typically delayed until CD4 counts fell. Among the approximately 30 participants with HIV, eleven were female. This retrospective serial study examined whether starting ART and sustained HIV suppression were associated with changes in the composition and diversity of the TRB repertoire in peripheral blood. From some 33 adults with confirmed HIV infection, the cohort provided fewer than 200 cryopreserved PBMC samples, gathered serially across a mean of around six years (range 1-12). Test extractions of a monoclonal T-cell line alongside approximately 34 polyclonal samples showed no cross-contamination during QIAcube processing. Study-level results and caveats: Narrower CDR3 length ranges were observed in HIV repertoires than in controls, and an antigen-experienced repertoire with only a slight naive shift after ART was suggested by the network structure. Because pre-ART samples had limited cell numbers, unsorted PBMC were profiled rather than sorted CD4+ and CD8+ T cells. The repertoire was dominated across all time points by expanded TRB clones identified before ART initiation, although this dominance was seen to fluctuate and to decrease in many PLHIV after ART. Inferences about post-ART repertoire changes are limited because no data were available on ART adherence, viral resistance or therapy changes. Limited PBMC availability meant only the TCR beta chain was sequenced, without alpha chain pairing. The samples span the years 2004 to 2017, and the ART regimens used may be less effective than current regimens. A significant increase in TRB diversity was found to be associated with ART initiation, although TRB diversity was observed to remain significantly below that of transplant donor controls even after long-term ART.

This TCR was recovered from a woman aged 50 to 65 with HIV. The rearrangement combines TRBV7-9 with TRBJ1-5; the D region possibly corresponds to TRBD1 (5 bases align). Sample: unsorted PBMCs, taken 3.1 years after starting antiretroviral therapy. The CDR3 loop reads CASSLAGGNQPQHF. The DNA sequence is as follows: TGTGCCAGCAGCCTCGCCGGGGGGAATCAGCCCCAGCATTTT.